This TCR beta chain was sequenced in a study of OX40 agonist ivuxolimab in advanced cancers. People who had autoimmune disease history or systemic immunosuppression were excluded. The length of the CDR3 is 11 residues. Germline loops: CDR1 MNHEY, CDR2 SVGAGI. V was cut by 5 bases and J by 7 bases, with 7 bases left in between. The method was immunoSEQ multiplex PCR; TCRdb's version includes in-frame clones alone and lacks a portion of them. The repertoire includes about 61,000 clones, about 90% of them detected once, and more than 1.5% sits in the top ten. This TCR was recovered from an adult with an advanced solid tumor such as melanoma, head and neck, liver or kidney cancer. The sample in question was CD4+ or CD8+ T cells sorted from blood, obtained in a trial of the OX40 agonist ivuxolimab. The chain recombines TRBV6-5 with TRBJ2-3; no definite D call. Here the CDR3 DNA reads TGTGCCAGCAGTCTCCAGCATACGCAGTATTTT. As protein: CASSLQHTQYF.